Listed here is a single T cell receptor beta chain. Its matching antigen is unknown. Second-dose timings of about 4 or about 12 weeks were pooled. The CDR3 spans 14 residues. Looked up from germline, CDR1 is SGHDT and CDR2 is YYEEEE. V dropped 4 bases and J dropped 3 bases, with 13 bases sitting between them. Some clones are missing from TCRdb's copy, which holds only in-frame ones; the method was immunoSEQ multiplex PCR. In the table there are 130,000 or so clones, nearly 90% of which are singletons. The record originates from a study of T cell responses to AZD1222 COVID-19 vaccine. Study observations and caveats: The peak T cell response came first, and repertoires were sampled only after it.

The receptor comes from an adult who received the AZD1222 COVID-19 vaccine. The rearrangement joins TRBV5-6 to TRBJ1-2; D perhaps matches TRBD1 (6 bases). Material: peripheral blood, obtained 28 days after the second AZD1222 dose. The CDR3 is CASSPMDSYYGYTF. The CDR3 region has the DNA TGTGCCAGCAGCCCAATGGACAGCTACTATGGCTACACCTTC.